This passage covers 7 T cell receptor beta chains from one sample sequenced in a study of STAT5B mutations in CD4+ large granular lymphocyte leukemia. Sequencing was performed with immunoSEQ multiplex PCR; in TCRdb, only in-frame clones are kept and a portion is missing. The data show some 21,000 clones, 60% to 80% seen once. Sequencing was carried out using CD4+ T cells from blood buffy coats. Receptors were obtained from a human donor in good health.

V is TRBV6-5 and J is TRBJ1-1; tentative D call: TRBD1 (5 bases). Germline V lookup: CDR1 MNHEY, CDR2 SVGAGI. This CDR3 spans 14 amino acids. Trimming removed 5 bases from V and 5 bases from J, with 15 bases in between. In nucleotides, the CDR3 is TGTGCCAGCAGTGCCACGACAGATTCTACTGAAGCTTTCTTT. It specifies CASSATTDSTEAFF.

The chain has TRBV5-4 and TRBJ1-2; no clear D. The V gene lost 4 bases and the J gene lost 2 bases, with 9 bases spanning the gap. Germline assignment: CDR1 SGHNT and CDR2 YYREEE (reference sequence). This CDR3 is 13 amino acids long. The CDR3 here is CASSQTENYGYTF. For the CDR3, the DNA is TGTGCCAGCAGCCAAACAGAAAACTATGGCTACACCTTC. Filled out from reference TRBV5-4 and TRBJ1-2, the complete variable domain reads ETGVTQSPTHLIKTRGQQVTLRCSSQSGHNTVSWYQQALGQGPQFIFQYYREEENGRGNFPPRFSGLQFPNYSSELNVNALELDDSALYLCASSQTENYGYTFGSGTRLTVV.

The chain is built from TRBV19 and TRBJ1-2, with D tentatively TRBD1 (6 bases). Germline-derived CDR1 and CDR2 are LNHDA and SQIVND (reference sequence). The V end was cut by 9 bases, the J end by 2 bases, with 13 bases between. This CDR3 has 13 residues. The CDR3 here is CASSAGANYGYTF. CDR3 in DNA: TGTGCCAGCTCGGCAGGGGCAAACTATGGCTACACCTTC.

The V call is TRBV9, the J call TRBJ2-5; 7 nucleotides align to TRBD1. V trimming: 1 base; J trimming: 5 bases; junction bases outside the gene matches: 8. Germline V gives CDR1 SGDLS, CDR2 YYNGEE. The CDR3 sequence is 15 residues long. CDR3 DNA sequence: TGTGCCAGCAGCGTAAGGACAGGTTCCGCGGAGACCCAGTACTTC. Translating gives CASSVRTGSAETQYF.

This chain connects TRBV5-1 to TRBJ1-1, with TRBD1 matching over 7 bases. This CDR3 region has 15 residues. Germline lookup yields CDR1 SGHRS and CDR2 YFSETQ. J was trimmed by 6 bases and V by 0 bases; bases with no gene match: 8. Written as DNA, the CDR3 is TGCGCCAGCAGCTTGGAAAATACAGGGGTTTCTGAAGCTTTCTTT. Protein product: CASSLENTGVSEAFF. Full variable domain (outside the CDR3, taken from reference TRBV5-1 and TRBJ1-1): KAGVTQTPRYLIKTRGQQVTLSCSPISGHRSVSWYQQTPGQGLQFLFEYFSETQRNKGNFPGRFSGRQFSNSRSEMNVSTLELGDSALYLCASSLENTGVSEAFFGQGTRLTVV.

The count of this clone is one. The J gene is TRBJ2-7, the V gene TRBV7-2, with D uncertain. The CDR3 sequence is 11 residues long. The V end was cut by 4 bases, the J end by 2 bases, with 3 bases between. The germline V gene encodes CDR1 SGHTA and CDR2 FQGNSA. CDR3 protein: CASSSAYEQYF. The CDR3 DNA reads TGTGCCAGCAGCTCTGCCTACGAGCAGTACTTC.

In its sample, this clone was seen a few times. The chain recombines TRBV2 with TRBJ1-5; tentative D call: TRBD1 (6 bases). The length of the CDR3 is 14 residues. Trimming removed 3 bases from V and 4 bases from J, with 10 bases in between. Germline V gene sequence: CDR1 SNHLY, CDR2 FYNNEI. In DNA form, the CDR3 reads TGTGCCAGCAGTGATACCAGGGGAAATCAGCCCCAGCATTTT. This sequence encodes CASSDTRGNQPQHF.